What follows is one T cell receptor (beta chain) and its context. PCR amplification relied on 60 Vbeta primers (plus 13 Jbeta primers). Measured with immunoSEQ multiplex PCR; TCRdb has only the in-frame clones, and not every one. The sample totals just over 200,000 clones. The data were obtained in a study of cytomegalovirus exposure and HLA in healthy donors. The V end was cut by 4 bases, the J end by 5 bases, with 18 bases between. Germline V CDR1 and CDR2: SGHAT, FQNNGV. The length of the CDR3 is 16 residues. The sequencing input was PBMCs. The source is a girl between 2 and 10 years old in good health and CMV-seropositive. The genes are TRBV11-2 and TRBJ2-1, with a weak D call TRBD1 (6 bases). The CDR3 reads CASSSHPQGYDNEQFF. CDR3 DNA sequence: TGTGCCAGCAGCTCCCACCCACAGGGATACGACAATGAGCAGTTCTTC.